This T cell receptor (beta chain) was obtained from a study of blood T cell repertoires in COVID-19. Authors' data handling: Amplification of reference gene primers provided the estimated nucleated cell counts. TCRdb's table, derived via immunoSEQ multiplex PCR, lists solely in-frame clones and lacks some. Clone size and V and J calls were adopted from that table, with D and trimming inferred from the DNA. Among under 90,000 clones, 70% to 90% were seen once, and the ten largest hold 5% to 5.5%. This CDR3 region has 14 residues. V lost 5 bases, J lost 1 base, and 10 bases lay in between. CDR1 and CDR2 (germline): MDHEN, SYDVKM.

The rearrangement joins TRBV28 to TRBJ2-3; D possibly corresponds to TRBD1 (6 bases). What was sequenced was peripheral blood. This clonotype was sampled from a man aged 60-69 years with acute or convalescent COVID-19. In DNA, the CDR3 is TGTGCCAGCAGTCCCAGGGGCGGCACAGATACGCAGTATTTT. Residues: CASSPRGGTDTQYF.